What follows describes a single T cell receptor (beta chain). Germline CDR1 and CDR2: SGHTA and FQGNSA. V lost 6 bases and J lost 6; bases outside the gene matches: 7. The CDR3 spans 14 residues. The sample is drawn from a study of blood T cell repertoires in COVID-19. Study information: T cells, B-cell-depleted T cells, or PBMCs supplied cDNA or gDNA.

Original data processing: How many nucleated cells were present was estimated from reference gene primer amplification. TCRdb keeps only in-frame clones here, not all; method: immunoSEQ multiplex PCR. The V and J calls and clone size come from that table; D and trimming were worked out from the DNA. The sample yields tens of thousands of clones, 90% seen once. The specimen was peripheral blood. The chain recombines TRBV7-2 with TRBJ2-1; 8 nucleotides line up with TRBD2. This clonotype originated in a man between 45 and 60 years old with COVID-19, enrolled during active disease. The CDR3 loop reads CASSSGIGLNEQFF. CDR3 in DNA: TGTGCCAGCAGTAGCGGGATCGGTCTCAATGAGCAGTTCTTC. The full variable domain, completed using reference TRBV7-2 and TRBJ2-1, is GAGVSQSPSNKVTEKGKDVELRCDPISGHTALYWYRQSLGQGLEFLIYFQGNSAPDKSGLPSDRFSAERTGGSVSTLTIQRTQQEDSAVYLCASSSGIGLNEQFFGPGTRLTVL.